This TCR beta chain originates from a study of blood T cells in healthy people across ages. This clonotype was seen a few times. The antigen is undetermined. Findings and limits, study-wide: Estimated diversity that came from one million T cells was considered an underestimate.

In germline, CDR1 is DFQATT, CDR2 SNEGSKA (reference sequence). The CDR3 is made up of 15 amino acids. V gave up 3 bases and J gave up 2 bases; unmatched junction bases: 7. The authors ran a second PCR of 7 to 11 cycles using a sample-barcoded 5' primer and a J-beta primer mix. In TCRdb, the 5' RACE reads were re-called with MiXCR into one record per CDR3 protein. The sample includes under 700,000 distinct CDR3 sequences, around 24% of them seen just once. This sample was also put to use in a study of T cells of mothers and their children.

The material sequenced was blood. The sequence was collected from a boy younger than 18 in good health. V usage is TRBV20-1 and J usage is TRBJ2-3; TRBD2 matches 8 bases. Here the CDR3 reads CSASPGGGITDTQYF. The CDR3 DNA follows: TGCAGTGCTAGTCCGGGCGGGGGGATCACAGATACGCAGTATTTT.